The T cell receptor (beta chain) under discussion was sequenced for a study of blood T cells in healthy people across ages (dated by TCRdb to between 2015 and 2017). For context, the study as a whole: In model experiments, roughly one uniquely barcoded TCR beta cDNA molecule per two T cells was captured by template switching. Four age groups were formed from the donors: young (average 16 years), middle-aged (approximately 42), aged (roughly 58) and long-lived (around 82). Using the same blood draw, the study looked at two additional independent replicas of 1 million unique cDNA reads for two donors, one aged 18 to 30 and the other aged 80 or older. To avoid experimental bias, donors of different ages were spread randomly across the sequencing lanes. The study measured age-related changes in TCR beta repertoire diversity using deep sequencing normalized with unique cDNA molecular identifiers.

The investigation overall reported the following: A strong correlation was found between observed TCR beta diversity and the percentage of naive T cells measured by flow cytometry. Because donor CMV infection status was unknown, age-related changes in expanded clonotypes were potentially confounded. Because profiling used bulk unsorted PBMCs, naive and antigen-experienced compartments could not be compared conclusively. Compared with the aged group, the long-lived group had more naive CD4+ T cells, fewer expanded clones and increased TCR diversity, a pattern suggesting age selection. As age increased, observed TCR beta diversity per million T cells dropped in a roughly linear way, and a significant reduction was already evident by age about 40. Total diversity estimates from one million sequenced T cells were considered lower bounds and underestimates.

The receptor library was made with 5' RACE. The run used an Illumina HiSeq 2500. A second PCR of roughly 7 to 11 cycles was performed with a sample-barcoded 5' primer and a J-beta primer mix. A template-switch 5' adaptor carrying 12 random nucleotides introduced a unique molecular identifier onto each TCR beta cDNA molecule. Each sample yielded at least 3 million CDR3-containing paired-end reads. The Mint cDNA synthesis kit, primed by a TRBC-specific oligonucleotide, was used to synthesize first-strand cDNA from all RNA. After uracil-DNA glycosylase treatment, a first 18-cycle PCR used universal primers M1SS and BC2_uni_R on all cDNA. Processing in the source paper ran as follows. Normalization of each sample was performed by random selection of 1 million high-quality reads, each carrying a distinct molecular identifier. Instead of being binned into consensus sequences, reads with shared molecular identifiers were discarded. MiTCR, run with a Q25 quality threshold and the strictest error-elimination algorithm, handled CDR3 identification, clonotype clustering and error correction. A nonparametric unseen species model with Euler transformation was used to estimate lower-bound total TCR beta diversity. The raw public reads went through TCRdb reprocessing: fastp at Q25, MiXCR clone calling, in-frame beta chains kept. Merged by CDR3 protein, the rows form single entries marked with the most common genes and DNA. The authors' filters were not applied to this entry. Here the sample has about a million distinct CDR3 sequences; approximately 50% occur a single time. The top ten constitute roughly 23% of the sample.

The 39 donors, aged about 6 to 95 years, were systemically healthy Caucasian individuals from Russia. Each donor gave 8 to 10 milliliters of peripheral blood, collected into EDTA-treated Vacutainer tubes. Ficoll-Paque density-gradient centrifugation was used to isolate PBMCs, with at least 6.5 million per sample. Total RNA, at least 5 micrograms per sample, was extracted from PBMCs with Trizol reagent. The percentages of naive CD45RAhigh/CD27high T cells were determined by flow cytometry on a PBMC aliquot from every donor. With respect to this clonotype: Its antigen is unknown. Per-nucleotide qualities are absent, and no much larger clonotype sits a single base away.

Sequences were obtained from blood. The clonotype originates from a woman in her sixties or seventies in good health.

The CDR3 reads CASSAPTGDHEQYF. The base sequence is TGTGCCAGCAGCGCCCCGACAGGGGATCACGAGCAGTACTTC. The chain is made from TRBV5-6 and TRBJ2-7; 8 bases in between match TRBD1. CDR1 and CDR2 (SGHDT, YYEEEE) derive from the germline V gene. There are 14 amino acids in the CDR3, from cysteine to phenylalanine inclusive. Only the CDR3 region is kept as DNA, spanning 42 bases read in frame from base 1. Compared with germline, V lacks 4 bases and J lacks 5 bases; bases without a gene match: 8.